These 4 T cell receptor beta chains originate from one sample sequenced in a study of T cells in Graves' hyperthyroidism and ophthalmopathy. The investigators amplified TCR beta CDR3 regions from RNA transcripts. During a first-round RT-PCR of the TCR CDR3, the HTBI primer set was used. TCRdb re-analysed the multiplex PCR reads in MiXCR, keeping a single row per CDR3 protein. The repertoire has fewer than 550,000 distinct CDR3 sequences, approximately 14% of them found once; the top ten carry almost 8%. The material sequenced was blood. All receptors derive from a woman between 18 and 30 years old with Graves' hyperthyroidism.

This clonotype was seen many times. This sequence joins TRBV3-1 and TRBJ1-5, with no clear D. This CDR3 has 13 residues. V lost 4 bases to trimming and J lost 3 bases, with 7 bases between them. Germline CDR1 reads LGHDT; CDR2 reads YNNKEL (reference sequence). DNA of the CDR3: TGTGCCAGCAGCCCGGGAATCAATCAGCCCCAGCATTTT. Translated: CASSPGINQPQHF.

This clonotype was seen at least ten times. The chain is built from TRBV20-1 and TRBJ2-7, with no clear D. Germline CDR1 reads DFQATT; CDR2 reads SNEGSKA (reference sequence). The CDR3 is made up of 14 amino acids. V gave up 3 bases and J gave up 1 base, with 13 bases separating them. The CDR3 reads CSASVKGPSYEQYF. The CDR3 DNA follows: TGCAGTGCTAGCGTGAAAGGTCCGTCCTACGAGCAGTACTTC.

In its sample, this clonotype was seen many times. CDR3 DNA sequence: TGTGCCAGCAGCCCTCGGGGGGAGGGCTATGGCTACACCTTC. As protein: CASSPRGEGYGYTF. The chain uses TRBV3-1 and TRBJ1-2, with TRBD1 as a possible D gene (5 bases). The CDR3 length is 14 residues. The ends were cut back, 4 bases at V and 4 bases at J, with 13 bases in the middle. CDR1 LGHDT and CDR2 YNNKEL come from the germline V gene (reference sequence).

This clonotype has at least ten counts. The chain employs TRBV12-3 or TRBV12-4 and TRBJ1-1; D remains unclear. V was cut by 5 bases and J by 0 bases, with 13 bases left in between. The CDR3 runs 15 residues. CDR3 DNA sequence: TGTGCCAGCAGTCCGGGCGGACCCATGAACACTGAAGCTTTCTTT. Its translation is CASSPGGPMNTEAFF.